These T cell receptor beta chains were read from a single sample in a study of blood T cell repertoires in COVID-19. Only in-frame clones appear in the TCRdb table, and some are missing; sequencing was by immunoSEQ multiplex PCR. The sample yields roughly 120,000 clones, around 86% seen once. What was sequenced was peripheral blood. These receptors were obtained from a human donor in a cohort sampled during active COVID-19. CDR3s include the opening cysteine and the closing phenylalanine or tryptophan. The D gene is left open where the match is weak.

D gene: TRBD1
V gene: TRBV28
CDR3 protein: CASSWDPTGGLYGYTF

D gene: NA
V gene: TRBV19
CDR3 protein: CASSIKAGPGELFF

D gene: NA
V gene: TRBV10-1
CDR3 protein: CASSKTASTDTQYF

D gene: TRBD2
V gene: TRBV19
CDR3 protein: CASSIVGAGGPSPYEQYF

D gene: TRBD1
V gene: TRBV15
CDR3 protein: CATSSHRGRYTF

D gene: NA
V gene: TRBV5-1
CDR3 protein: CASSFGHEQYF

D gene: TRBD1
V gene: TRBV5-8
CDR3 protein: CASKGQLTGELFF

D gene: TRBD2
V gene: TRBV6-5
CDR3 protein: CASSYSGTSGNNEQFF

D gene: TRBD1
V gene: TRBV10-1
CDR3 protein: CASSEGGTGTTGELFF

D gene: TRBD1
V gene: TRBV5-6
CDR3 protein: CASSLLGQGAPNEKLFF

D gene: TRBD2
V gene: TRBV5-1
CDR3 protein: CASSLDNSGTGELFF

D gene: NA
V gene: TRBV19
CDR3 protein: CASSMEGLHGYTF

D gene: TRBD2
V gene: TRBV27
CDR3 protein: CASSASGTSGRNEQFF

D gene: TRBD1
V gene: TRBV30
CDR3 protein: CAWSVGTGAFSDTQYF

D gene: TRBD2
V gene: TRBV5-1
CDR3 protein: CASSLTSGSSYEQYF

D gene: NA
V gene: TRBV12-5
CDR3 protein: CASGLAYTQYF

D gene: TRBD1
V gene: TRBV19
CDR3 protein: CASSKTGGDNSPLHF

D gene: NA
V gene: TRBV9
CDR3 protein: CASTRDIYGEQFF

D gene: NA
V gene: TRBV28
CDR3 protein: CASSRVTGANVLTF

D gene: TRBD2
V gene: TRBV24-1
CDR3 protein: CATSDAGRERSDTQYF

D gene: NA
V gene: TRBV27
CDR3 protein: CASSTWGVKAGNEQFF

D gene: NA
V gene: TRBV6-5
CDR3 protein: CASSRDLGSYEQYF